The clone carrying this T cell receptor (beta chain) was seen only a few times. The CDR3 length is 15 residues. The germline V gene encodes CDR1 MDHEN and CDR2 SYDVKM. Trimming cost V 4 bases and J 6 bases; bases outside gene matches: 8. This sample's RNA came from whole unsorted tissue. Newly diagnosed lung cancer patients had thoracic surgery in China, August–November 2014, without prior chemotherapy. This record belongs to a study of tumor and adjacent non-tumor tissue in lung cancer. Turning to the study itself: There were around 11 adenocarcinoma, a couple of squamous cell carcinoma and 1 small cell lung cancer cases.

The library came from three nested PCR rounds adapted from ARM-PCR protocols. In TCRdb, the multiplex PCR reads were re-called with MiXCR into one record per CDR3 protein. The sample contains under 150,000 distinct CDR3 sequences, approximately 66% of which appear only once. This chain joins TRBV28 and TRBJ2-1, with TRBD2 matching 8 bases. The TCR sequence derives from a man in his sixties with small cell lung cancer. Sequencing was carried out using lung tumor tissue. The CDR3 DNA reads as TGTGCCAGCAGTTCGTTCTCGGGAGGGCCCAATGAGCAGTTCTTC. Encoded protein: CASSSFSGGPNEQFF. The full variable domain, rest sourced from reference TRBV28 and TRBJ2-1, is DVKVTQSSRYLVKRTGEKVFLECVQDMDHENMFWYRQDPGLGLRLIYFSYDVKMKEKGDIPEGYSVSREKKERFSLILESASTNQTSMYLCASSSFSGGPNEQFFGPGTRLTVL.